This T cell receptor (beta chain) stems from a study of blood T cells in healthy people across ages. Trimming took 10 bases from V and 0 from J; bases not matched to a gene: 8. The CDR3 runs 14 residues. Germline lookup yields CDR1 SGHAT and CDR2 FQNNGV. Primed by a sample-barcoded 5' primer and a J-beta primer mix, a second PCR proceeded for 7 to 11 cycles. TCRdb re-analysed the 5' RACE reads in MiXCR, keeping a single row per CDR3 protein. The table records hundreds of thousands of distinct CDR3 sequences, around 21% of them present only once. The sequence was collected from a man in his 70s in good health. Sequenced input: blood. V usage is TRBV11-2 and J usage is TRBJ1-1; 7 bases fit TRBD1. As DNA, the CDR3 is TGTGCCATCCCTACCACAGGGGTGAACACTGAAGCTTTCTTT. Translated: CAIPTTGVNTEAFF.